The next 27 T cell receptor beta chains were all read from a single sample in a study of blood T cell repertoires in COVID-19. The protocol was immunoSEQ multiplex PCR, while the TCRdb copy is restricted to in-frame clones and leaves out a portion. Of about 150,000 clones listed, approximately 85% are singletons. The sequencing sample was made of peripheral blood. These receptors originate from a man aged 60 to 69 with COVID-19, enrolled during active disease.

This clone showed up just a few times. The genes are TRBV4-3 and TRBJ1-1, with 8 bases matching TRBD1. The CDR3 is 18 amino acids. The germline V gene encodes CDR1 LGHNA and CDR2 YSLEER. The trim removed 2 bases at V and 4 bases at J, leaving 15 bases unmatched. The CDR3 spells CASSQTSGGRGRVTEAFF. The CDR3 DNA reads TGCGCCAGCAGCCAAACCTCGGGAGGCAGGGGGCGAGTCACTGAAGCTTTCTTT.

V usage is TRBV28 and J usage is TRBJ2-3, with unresolved D. Trimming took off 5 bases at V and 0 bases at J, with 12 bases between the two ends. This CDR3 is 15 amino acids long. Per the germline V gene, CDR1 is MDHEN and CDR2 is SYDVKM. The CDR3 here is CASSEVLASTDTQYF. CDR3 nucleotides: TGTGCCAGCAGTGAGGTGTTGGCTAGCACAGATACGCAGTATTTT.

This sequence joins TRBV18 and TRBJ1-2; D perhaps matches TRBD1 (5 bases). V dropped 2 bases and J dropped 2 bases, with 15 bases sitting between them. CDR1 and CDR2 (germline): KGHSH, LQKENI. CDR3 length: 16 residues. The CDR3 loop is CASSPSAGPANYGYTF. CDR3 nucleotides: TGTGCCAGCTCACCATCAGCAGGGCCCGCCAACTATGGCTACACCTTC.

This sequence joins TRBV5-1 and TRBJ1-2, with D perhaps TRBD1 (6 bases). Per the germline V gene, CDR1 is SGHRS and CDR2 is YFSETQ. This CDR3 is 14 amino acids long. The germline V and J ends were trimmed by 0 bases and 4 bases, with 10 bases remaining between them. The CDR3 sequence: CASSLGTEIYGYTF. As DNA, the CDR3 is TGCGCCAGCAGCTTGGGGACAGAGATCTATGGCTACACCTTC.

The V call is TRBV16, the J call TRBJ1-5, with 9 bases aligning to TRBD1. CDR3 length: 17 residues. Germline lookup yields CDR1 KGHSY and CDR2 FQNENV. The V segment lost 4 bases and the J segment 3 bases; nucleotides outside the gene matches: 10. The CDR3 region is CASSPRSGTGNNQPQHF. As DNA, the CDR3 is TGTGCCAGCAGCCCGCGTTCCGGGACAGGGAACAATCAGCCCCAGCATTTT.

This chain connects TRBV29-1 to TRBJ1-1; 8 bases align to TRBD1. The length of the CDR3 is 12 residues. V dropped 7 bases and J dropped 9; count of bases not matched to a gene: 10. Germline loops: CDR1 SQVTM, CDR2 ANQGSEA. Here the CDR3 reads CSAPSDRDKAFF. CDR3 bases: TGCAGCGCCCCGTCGGACAGGGATAAAGCTTTCTTT.

This clone was detected once. The chain combines TRBV9 with TRBJ2-3; a possible D gene is TRBD1 (6 bases). The ends were cut back, 3 bases at V and 3 bases at J, with 14 bases in the middle. CDR1 and CDR2 (germline): SGDLS, YYNGEE. The CDR3 contains 15 residues. CDR3 amino acids: CASSARDKITDTQYF. CDR3 sequence (DNA): TGTGCCAGCAGCGCCCGGGACAAGATAACAGATACGCAGTATTTT.

The V gene is TRBV27, the J gene TRBJ2-1, with 10 bases identical to TRBD2. Per germline, CDR1 MNHEY and CDR2 SMNVEV (reference sequence). This CDR3 has 16 amino acids. V was clipped by 5 bases and J by 6 bases; unmatched bases: 10. CDR3 DNA: TGTGCCAGCAGTCCGGGGTCTAGCGGGGGCCTCAATGAGCAGTTCTTC. Its translation: CASSPGSSGGLNEQFF.

The rearrangement uses TRBV18 and TRBJ1-2; 9 positions agree with TRBD1. The CDR3 contains 15 residues. CDR1 KGHSH and CDR2 LQKENI come from the germline V gene. The junction had 6 bases not matched to a gene; V was cut back by 4 bases and J by 3 bases. The CDR3 coding sequence is TGTGCCAGCTCACGCGGACAGGGGATCGACTATGGCTACACCTTC. Translated, it gives CASSRGQGIDYGYTF.

This sequence joins TRBV5-5 and TRBJ1-2, with D possibly being TRBD1 (6 bases). The V end was cut by 5 bases, the J end by 6 bases, with 17 bases between. Germline V gives CDR1 SGHKS, CDR2 YYEKEE (reference sequence). There are 14 residues in the CDR3. DNA of the CDR3: TGTGCCAGCAGTTCGGGGGGGCCCCGGGATGGCTACACCTTC. Translation: CASSSGGPRDGYTF.

J is TRBJ1-1 and V is TRBV29-1; 9 positions match TRBD1. The CDR3 spans 13 residues. Trimming at V came to 5 bases and at J to 2 bases, leaving 3 bases not matched to a gene. CDR1 SQVTM and CDR2 ANQGSEA come from the germline V gene. CDR3 protein: CSVLTGGNTEAFF. For the CDR3, the DNA is TGCAGCGTTCTAACAGGGGGCAACACTGAAGCTTTCTTT. Full variable domain (outside the CDR3, taken from reference TRBV29-1 and TRBJ1-1): SAVISQKPSRDICQRGTSLTIQCQVDSQVTMMFWYRQQPGQSLTLIATANQGSEATYESGFVIDKFPISRPNLTFSTLTVSNMSPEDSSIYLCSVLTGGNTEAFFGQGTRLTVV.

The V call is TRBV4-2, the J call TRBJ2-1; 8 nucleotides line up with TRBD2. Per the germline V gene, CDR1 is LGHNA and CDR2 is YNFKEQ. The length of the CDR3 is 17 residues. Germline trimming cut 0 bases from V and 7 bases from J; bases unmatched to any gene: 11. The CDR3 nucleotides read TGTGCCAGCAGCCAAGACCCGCGGGGGGCCTATGGTAATGAGCAGTTCTTC. The encoded protein is CASSQDPRGAYGNEQFF.

The J gene is TRBJ2-1, the V gene TRBV24-1, with 10 positions matching TRBD2. This CDR3 comprises 17 residues. V gave up 4 bases and J gave up 4 bases; unmatched junction bases: 9. From germline, CDR1 is KGHDR and CDR2 SFDVKD. CDR3 sequence: CATSDLRTSGTYNEQFF. CDR3 bases: TGTGCCACCAGTGACCTGAGGACTAGCGGAACTTACAATGAGCAGTTCTTC.

A few counts support this clone. The gene calls are TRBV7-9 and TRBJ1-3; D call uncertain. The V gene lost 5 bases and the J gene lost 0 bases, with 8 bases spanning the gap. The CDR3 is 14 residues long. Germline values: CDR1 SEHNR, CDR2 FQNEAQ (reference sequence). CDR3 nucleotide sequence: TGTGCCAGCAGCCCCGCGAGCTCTGGAAACACCATATATTTT. Translating it yields CASSPASSGNTIYF.

The chain uses TRBV10-3 and TRBJ2-1; 11 bases agree with TRBD1. The CDR3 runs to 15 residues. Per germline, CDR1 ENHRY and CDR2 SYGVKD. The J segment lost 7 bases and the V segment lost 5 bases, leaving 7 bases of the junction unmatched. CDR3 protein: CAISSGQGARNEQFF. CDR3 coding DNA: TGTGCCATCAGTTCCGGACAGGGGGCGAGGAATGAGCAGTTCTTC.

J is TRBJ1-2 and V is TRBV5-1, with TRBD1 matching over 7 bases. This CDR3 comprises 14 residues. Germline-derived CDR1 and CDR2 are SGHRS and YFSETQ. With 3 bases clipped from V and 5 bases from J, the junction kept 7 bases outside the gene matches. The CDR3 bases are TGCGCCAGCAGCTCCGACAGGGTTGGATATGGCTACACCTTC. It is translated as CASSSDRVGYGYTF.

The V call is TRBV5-1, the J call TRBJ1-5; weak D call: TRBD1 (5 bases). Trimming pared 4 bases from V and 9 bases from J, leaving 17 bases between. This CDR3 has 14 amino acids. Germline CDR1 SGHRS, CDR2 YFSETQ. The CDR3 DNA reads TGCGCCAGCAGCACGGACGGTGCCGGGGGGCCCCAGCATTTT. It specifies CASSTDGAGGPQHF. Full variable domain (remainder filled in from reference TRBV5-1 and TRBJ1-5): KAGVTQTPRYLIKTRGQQVTLSCSPISGHRSVSWYQQTPGQGLQFLFEYFSETQRNKGNFPGRFSGRQFSNSRSEMNVSTLELGDSALYLCASSTDGAGGPQHFGDGTRLSIL.

This chain uses TRBV4-3 with TRBJ1-1; D unclear. This CDR3 comprises 15 residues. V was trimmed by 1 base and J by 2 bases, leaving 11 bases between them. Germline lookup yields CDR1 LGHNA and CDR2 YSLEER. CDR3 sequence reads: CASSQAEAVNTEAFF. CDR3 nucleotides: TGCGCCAGCAGCCAAGCGGAGGCAGTCAACACTGAAGCTTTCTTT.

The CDR3 nucleotides are TGTGCCAGCAGCCAAGGGGGAGGGCGAGAGACCCAGTACTTC. It is translated as CASSQGGGRETQYF. This rearrangement joins TRBV3-1 (or the pseudogene TRBV3-2) to TRBJ2-5; 7 bases fit TRBD2. Unmatched junction bases numbered 3, after V lost 1 base and J lost 4 bases. The germline V gene has CDR1 LGHDT and CDR2 YNNKEL (reference sequence). The CDR3 contains 14 residues.

The chain links TRBV7-3 to TRBJ2-3; 8 bases match TRBD2. The CDR3 spans 16 residues. Germline assignment: CDR1 SGHTA and CDR2 FQGTGA. The ends lost 5 bases at V and 1 base at J; junction bases unmatched: 8. CDR3 DNA sequence: TGTGCCAGCAGCCAAACTAGCGGATTGCGCACAGATACGCAGTATTTT. Protein product: CASSQTSGLRTDTQYF.

The V gene is TRBV28, the J gene TRBJ1-5; no clear D. This CDR3 spans 17 amino acids. V gave up 2 bases and J gave up 3 bases, with 17 bases separating them. CDR1 and CDR2 from the germline V gene are MDHEN and SYDVKM. CDR3 in DNA: TGTGCCAGCAGTTTAAACCGAGGACTTTCTGCCAATCAGCCCCAGCATTTT. It specifies CASSLNRGLSANQPQHF. Drawing the rest from reference TRBV28 and TRBJ1-5, the complete variable domain is DVKVTQSSRYLVKRTGEKVFLECVQDMDHENMFWYRQDPGLGLRLIYFSYDVKMKEKGDIPEGYSVSREKKERFSLILESASTNQTSMYLCASSLNRGLSANQPQHFGDGTRLSIL.

This chain joins TRBV14 and TRBJ2-2; unclear D gene. This CDR3 is 16 amino acids long. Per germline, CDR1 SGHDN and CDR2 FVKESK. V lost 3 bases and J 6 bases, leaving 17 bases between the germline ends. The CDR3 region is CASSHAPGFGPGELFF. CDR3 DNA: TGTGCCAGCAGCCACGCGCCTGGGTTTGGGCCCGGGGAGCTGTTTTTT.

V gene TRBV30 combines with J gene TRBJ1-2; a weak D match, TRBD1 (6 bases). Trimming pared 4 bases from V and 4 bases from J, leaving 16 bases between. Germline V gene sequence: CDR1 GTSNPN, CDR2 SVGIG (reference sequence). The CDR3 runs to 14 residues. The CDR3 sequence is CAWTSGQPVYGYTF. The CDR3 DNA reads as TGTGCCTGGACTTCCGGACAGCCGGTCTATGGCTACACCTTC.

V and J are TRBV5-8 and TRBJ2-7, with 10 bases that match TRBD1. The CDR3 is 14 residues long. Germline CDR1 SGHTS, CDR2 YDEGEE. The J segment lost 4 bases and the V segment lost 2 bases, leaving 3 bases of the junction unmatched. The CDR3 spells CASSLGQGGYEQYF. The CDR3 DNA reads TGTGCCAGCAGCTTAGGACAGGGGGGGTACGAGCAGTACTTC.

This clone was counted between two and nine times. The chain recombines TRBV10-3 with TRBJ1-5; 12 bases align to TRBD1. In germline, CDR1 is ENHRY, CDR2 SYGVKD. With V trimmed by 6 bases and J by 6 bases, 6 bases remained unmatched. This CDR3 contains 15 residues. The CDR3 DNA reads as TGTGCCATCAGCCCGGGACAGGGGGCCAGTCAGCCCCAGCATTTT. Amino acid sequence: CAISPGQGASQPQHF.

The chain carries TRBV5-1 and TRBJ2-7, with 8 positions matching TRBD2. Germline loops: CDR1 SGHRS, CDR2 YFSETQ. J gave up 5 bases and V 4 bases, and 11 bases lay outside the gene matches. CDR3 length: 15 residues. The CDR3 nucleotides read TGCGCCAGCAGCCGGGCCGGGCGGGAGGCCCACGAGCAGTACTTC. Amino acids: CASSRAGREAHEQYF. Supplemented by reference TRBV5-1 and TRBJ2-7, the full variable domain reads KAGVTQTPRYLIKTRGQQVTLSCSPISGHRSVSWYQQTPGQGLQFLFEYFSETQRNKGNFPGRFSGRQFSNSRSEMNVSTLELGDSALYLCASSRAGREAHEQYFGPGTRLTVT.

This rearrangement joins TRBV7-2 to TRBJ1-4; D might be TRBD1 (6 bases). CDR3 length: 15 residues. CDR1 is SGHTA and CDR2 is FQGNSA in the germline V gene. The V and J ends lost 3 bases and 4 bases respectively, with 12 bases between them. The CDR3 loop reads CASSFAGANNEKLFF. The CDR3 DNA sequence: TGTGCCAGCAGCTTCGCGGGGGCCAATAATGAAAAACTGTTTTTT.